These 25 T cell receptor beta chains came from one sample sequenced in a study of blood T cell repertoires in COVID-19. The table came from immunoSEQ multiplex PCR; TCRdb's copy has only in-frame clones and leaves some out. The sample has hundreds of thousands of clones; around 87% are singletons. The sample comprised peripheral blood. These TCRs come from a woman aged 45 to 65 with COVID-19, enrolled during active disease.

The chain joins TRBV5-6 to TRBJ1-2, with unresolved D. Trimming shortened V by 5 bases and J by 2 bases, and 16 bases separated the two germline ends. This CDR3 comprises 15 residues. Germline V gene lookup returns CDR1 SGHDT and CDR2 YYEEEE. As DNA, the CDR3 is TGTGCCAGCAGACCTTTACGGGAGGAGAACTATGGCTACACCTTC. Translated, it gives CASRPLREENYGYTF.

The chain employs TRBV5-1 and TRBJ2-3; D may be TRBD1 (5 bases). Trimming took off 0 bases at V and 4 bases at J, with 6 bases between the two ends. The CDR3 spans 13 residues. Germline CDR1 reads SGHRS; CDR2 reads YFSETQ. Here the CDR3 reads CASSLEGSDTQYF. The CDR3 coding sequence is TGCGCCAGCAGCTTGGAGGGGTCAGATACGCAGTATTTT.

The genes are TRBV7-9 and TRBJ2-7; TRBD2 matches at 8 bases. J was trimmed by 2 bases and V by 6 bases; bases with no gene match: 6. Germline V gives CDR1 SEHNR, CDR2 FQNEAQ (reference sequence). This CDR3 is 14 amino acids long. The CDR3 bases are TGTGCCAGCAGTTATAGCGGGAACGCCTACGAGCAGTACTTC. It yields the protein CASSYSGNAYEQYF. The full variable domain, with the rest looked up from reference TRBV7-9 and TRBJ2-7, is DTGVSQNPRHKITKRGQNVTFRCDPISEHNRLYWYRQTLGQGPEFLTYFQNEAQLEKSRLLSDRFSAERPKGSFSTLEIQRTEQGDSAMYLCASSYSGNAYEQYFGPGTRLTVT.

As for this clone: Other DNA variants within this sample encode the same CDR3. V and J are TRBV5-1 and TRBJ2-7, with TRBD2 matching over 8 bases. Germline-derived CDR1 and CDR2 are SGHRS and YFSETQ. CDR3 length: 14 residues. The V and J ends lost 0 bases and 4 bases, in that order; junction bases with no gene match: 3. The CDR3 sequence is CASSLAGGPYEQYF. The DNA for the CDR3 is TGCGCCAGCAGCTTGGCGGGGGGGCCTTACGAGCAGTACTTC.

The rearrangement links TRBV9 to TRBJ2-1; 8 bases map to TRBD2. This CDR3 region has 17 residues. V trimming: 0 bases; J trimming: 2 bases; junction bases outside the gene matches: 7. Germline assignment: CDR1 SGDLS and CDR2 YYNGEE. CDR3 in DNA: TGTGCCAGCAGCGTAGACCCGACTAGCGACCCCTACAATGAGCAGTTCTTC. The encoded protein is CASSVDPTSDPYNEQFF.

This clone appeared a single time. CDR3 region: CASSSGQHSSPQHF. CDR3 DNA: TGTGCCAGCAGCTCCGGACAGCACTCAAGTCCCCAGCATTTT. The chain employs TRBV11-2 and TRBJ1-5, with D perhaps TRBD1 (6 bases). Per the germline V gene, CDR1 is SGHAT and CDR2 is FQNNGV. The germline V and J ends were trimmed by 4 bases and 10 bases, with 17 bases remaining between them. CDR3 length: 14 amino acids.

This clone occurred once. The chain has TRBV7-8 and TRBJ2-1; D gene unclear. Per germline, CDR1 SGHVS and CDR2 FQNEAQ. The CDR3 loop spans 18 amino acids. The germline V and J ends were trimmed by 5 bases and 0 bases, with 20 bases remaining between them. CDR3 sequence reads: CASSILHSDLFSYNEQFF. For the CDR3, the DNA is TGTGCCAGCAGCATCCTTCATTCCGACTTGTTCTCCTACAATGAGCAGTTCTTC. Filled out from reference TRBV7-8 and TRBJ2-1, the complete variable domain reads GAGVSQSPRYKVAKRGQDVALRCDPISGHVSLFWYQQALGQGPEFLTYFQNEAQLDKSGLPSDRFFAERPEGSVSTLKIQRTQQEDSAVYLCASSILHSDLFSYNEQFFGPGTRLTVL.

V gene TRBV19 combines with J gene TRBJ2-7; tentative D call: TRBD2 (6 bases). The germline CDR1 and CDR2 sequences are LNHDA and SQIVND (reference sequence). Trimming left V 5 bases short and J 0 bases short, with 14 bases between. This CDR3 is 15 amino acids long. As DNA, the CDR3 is TGTGCCAGTAGTCGCTCGGGGGATAGCTCCTACGAGCAGTACTTC. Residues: CASSRSGDSSYEQYF.

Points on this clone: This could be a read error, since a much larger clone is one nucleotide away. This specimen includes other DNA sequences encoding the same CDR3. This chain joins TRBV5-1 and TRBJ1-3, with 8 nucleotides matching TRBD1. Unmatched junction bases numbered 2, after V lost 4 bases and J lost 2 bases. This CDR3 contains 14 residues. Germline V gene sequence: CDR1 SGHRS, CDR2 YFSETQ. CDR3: CASSLTGAGNTIYF. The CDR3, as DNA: TGCGCCAGCAGCCTGACAGGGGCTGGAAACACCATATATTTT.

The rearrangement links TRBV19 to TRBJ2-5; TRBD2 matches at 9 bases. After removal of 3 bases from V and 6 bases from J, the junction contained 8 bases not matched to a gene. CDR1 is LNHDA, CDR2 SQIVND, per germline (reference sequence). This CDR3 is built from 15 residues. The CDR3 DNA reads TGTGCCAGTAGTATTTGGCGGGAGGGCCTTAAGACCCAGTACTTC. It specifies CASSIWREGLKTQYF.

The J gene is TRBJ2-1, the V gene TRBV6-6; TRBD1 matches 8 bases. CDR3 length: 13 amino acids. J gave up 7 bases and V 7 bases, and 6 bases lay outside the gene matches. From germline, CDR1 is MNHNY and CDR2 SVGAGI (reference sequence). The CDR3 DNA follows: TGTGCCAGCAATCACCAGGGGGCGAATGAGCAGTTCTTC. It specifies CASNHQGANEQFF.

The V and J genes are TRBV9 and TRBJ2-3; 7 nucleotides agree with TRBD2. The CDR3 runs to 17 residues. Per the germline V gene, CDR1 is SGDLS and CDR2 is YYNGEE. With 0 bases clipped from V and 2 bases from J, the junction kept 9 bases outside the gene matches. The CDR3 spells CASSVGPSGNPTDTQYF. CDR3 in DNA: TGTGCCAGCAGCGTAGGACCCAGCGGGAATCCCACAGATACGCAGTATTTT.

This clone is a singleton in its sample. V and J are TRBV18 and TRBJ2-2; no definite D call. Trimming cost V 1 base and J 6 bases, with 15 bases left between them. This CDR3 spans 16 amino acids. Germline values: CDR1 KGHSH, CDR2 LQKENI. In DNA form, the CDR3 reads TGTGCCAGCTCACCACAAAGTGCAGGCAGATCCGGGGAGCTGTTTTTT. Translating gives CASSPQSAGRSGELFF.

The CDR3 sequence is CAWSRSGEQYF. Here the CDR3 DNA reads TGTGCCTGGAGTAGATCCGGGGAGCAGTACTTC. The chain carries TRBV30 and TRBJ2-7; D remains unclear. The CDR3 totals 11 residues. The V gene lost 2 bases and the J gene lost 7 bases, with 9 bases spanning the gap. The germline V gene encodes CDR1 GTSNPN and CDR2 SVGIG (reference sequence).

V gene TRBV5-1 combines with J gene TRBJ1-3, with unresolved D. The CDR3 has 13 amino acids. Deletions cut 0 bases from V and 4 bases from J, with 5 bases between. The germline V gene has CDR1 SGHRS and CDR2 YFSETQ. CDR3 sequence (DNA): TGCGCCAGCAGCTTGGGACACGGAAACACCATATATTTT. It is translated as CASSLGHGNTIYF.

CDR3: CASSIDILRAVEAFF. The DNA of the CDR3 is TGTGCCAGTAGTATAGACATACTGCGGGCCGTTGAAGCTTTCTTT. V is TRBV19 and J is TRBJ1-1; D is undetermined. Germline CDR1 is LNHDA and CDR2 is SQIVND (reference sequence). CDR3 length: 15 residues. Trimming took 0 bases from V and 7 from J, leaving 15 bases between them. Looking up the rest from reference TRBV19 and TRBJ1-1 gives the full variable domain: DGGITQSPKYLFRKEGQNVTLSCEQNLNHDAMYWYRQDPGQGLRLIYYSQIVNDFQKGDIAEGYSVSREKKESFPLTVTSAQKNPTAFYLCASSIDILRAVEAFFGQGTRLTVV.

CDR3 nucleotide sequence: TGTGCCAGCAGTCAGGGTCATGGTCAGCCCCAGCATTTT. This codes for CASSQGHGQPQHF. The chain combines TRBV25-1 with TRBJ1-5; D possibly corresponds to TRBD1 (5 bases). From germline, CDR1 is MGHDK and CDR2 SYGVNS. V was cut by 5 bases and J by 6 bases, with 11 bases left in between. This CDR3 comprises 13 residues.

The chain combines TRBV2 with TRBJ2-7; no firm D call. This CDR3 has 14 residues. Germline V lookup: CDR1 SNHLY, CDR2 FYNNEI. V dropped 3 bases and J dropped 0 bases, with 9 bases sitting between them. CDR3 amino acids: CASSDSVDSYEQYF. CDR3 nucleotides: TGTGCCAGCAGTGACAGCGTAGACTCCTACGAGCAGTACTTC.

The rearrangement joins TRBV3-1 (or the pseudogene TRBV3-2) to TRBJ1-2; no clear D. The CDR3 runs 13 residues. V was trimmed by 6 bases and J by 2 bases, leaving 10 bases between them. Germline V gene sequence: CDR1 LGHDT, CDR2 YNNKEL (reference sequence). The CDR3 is CASSTGGNYGYTF. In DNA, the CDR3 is TGTGCCAGCAGTACGGGAGGGAACTATGGCTACACCTTC.

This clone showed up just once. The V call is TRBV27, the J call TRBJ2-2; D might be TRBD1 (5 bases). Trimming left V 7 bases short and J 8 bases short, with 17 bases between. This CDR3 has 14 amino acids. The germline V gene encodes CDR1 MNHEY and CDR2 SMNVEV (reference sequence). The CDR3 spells CASTPRSGSGELFF. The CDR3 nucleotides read TGTGCCAGCACCCCACGATCAGGGTCTGGGGAGCTGTTTTTT.

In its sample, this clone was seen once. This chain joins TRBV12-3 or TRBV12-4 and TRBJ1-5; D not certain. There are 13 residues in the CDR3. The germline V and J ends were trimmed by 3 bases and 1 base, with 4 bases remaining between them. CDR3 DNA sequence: TGTGCCAGCAGTTTTTCGAGCAATCAGCCCCAGCATTTT. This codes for CASSFSSNQPQHF.

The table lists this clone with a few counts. The CDR3 loop is CSAQGGSRSTDTQYF. The CDR3 coding sequence is TGCAGCGCCCAGGGGGGCAGCAGGAGCACAGATACGCAGTATTTT. V gene TRBV29-1 combines with J gene TRBJ2-3; perhaps TRBD1 as D (7 bases). CDR3 size: 15 residues. Germline assignment: CDR1 SQVTM and CDR2 ANQGSEA. V was cut by 7 bases and J by 0 bases, with 17 bases left in between.

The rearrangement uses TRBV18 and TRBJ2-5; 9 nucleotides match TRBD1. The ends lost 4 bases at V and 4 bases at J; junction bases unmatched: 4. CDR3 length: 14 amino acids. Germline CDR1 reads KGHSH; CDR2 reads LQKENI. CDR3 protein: CASSQDRGVETQYF. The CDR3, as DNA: TGTGCCAGCTCACAAGACAGGGGGGTAGAGACCCAGTACTTC. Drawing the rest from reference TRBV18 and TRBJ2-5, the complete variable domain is NAGVMQNPRHLVRRRGQEARLRCSPMKGHSHVYWYRQLPEEGLKFMVYLQKENIIDESGMPKERFSAEFPKEGPSILRIQQVVRGDSAAYFCASSQDRGVETQYFGPGTRLLVL.

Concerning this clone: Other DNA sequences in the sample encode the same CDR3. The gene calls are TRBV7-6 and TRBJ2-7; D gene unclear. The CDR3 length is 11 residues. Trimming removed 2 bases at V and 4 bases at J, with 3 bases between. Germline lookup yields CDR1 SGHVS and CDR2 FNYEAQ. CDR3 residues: CASSLSYEQYF. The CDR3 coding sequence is TGTGCCAGCAGCTTATCTTACGAGCAGTACTTC.

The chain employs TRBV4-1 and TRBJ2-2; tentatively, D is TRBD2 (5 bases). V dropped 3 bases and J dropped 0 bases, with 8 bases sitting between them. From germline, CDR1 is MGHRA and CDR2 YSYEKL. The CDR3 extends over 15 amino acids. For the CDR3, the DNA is TGCGCCAGCAGCCAGACTATCGCGAACACCGGGGAGCTGTTTTTT. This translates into CASSQTIANTGELFF.